This TCR beta chain was retrieved from a study of T cell changes during pregnancy in multiple sclerosis. Germline values: CDR1 SGHTA, CDR2 FQGNSA. Trimming stripped 4 bases from V and 4 bases from J, with 18 bases between. This CDR3 is built from 16 residues. Repertoires were generated with immunoSEQ multiplex PCR, while TCRdb's copy carries only in-frame clones and drops some. The profile covers tens of thousands of clones, with 90% appearing a single time and 0.7% taken by the ten largest. The J gene is TRBJ2-3, the V gene TRBV7-2; possibly TRBD2 for D (6 bases). The clonotype originates from a female donor with multiple sclerosis, enrolled in a pregnancy study. Sequenced material: CD4+ T cells from peripheral blood mononuclear cells, taken before pregnancy. CDR3 region: CASSWGPGRGPDTQYF. CDR3 bases: TGTGCCAGCAGCTGGGGCCCGGGGCGGGGCCCAGATACGCAGTATTTT.